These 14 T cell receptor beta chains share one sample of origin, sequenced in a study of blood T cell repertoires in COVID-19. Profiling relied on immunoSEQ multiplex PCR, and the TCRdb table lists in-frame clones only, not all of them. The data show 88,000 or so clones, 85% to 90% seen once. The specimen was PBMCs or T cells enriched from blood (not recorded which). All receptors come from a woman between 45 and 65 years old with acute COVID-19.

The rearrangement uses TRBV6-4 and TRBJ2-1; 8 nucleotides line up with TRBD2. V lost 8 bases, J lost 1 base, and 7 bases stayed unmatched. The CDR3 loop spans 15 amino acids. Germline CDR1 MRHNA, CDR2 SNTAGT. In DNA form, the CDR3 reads TGTGCCAGCGCTCCGACGGGAGGGTCCTACAATGAGCAGTTCTTC. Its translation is CASAPTGGSYNEQFF.

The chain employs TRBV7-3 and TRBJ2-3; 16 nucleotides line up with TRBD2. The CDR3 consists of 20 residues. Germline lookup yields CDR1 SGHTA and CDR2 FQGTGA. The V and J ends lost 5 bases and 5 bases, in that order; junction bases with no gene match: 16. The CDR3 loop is CASSPRGLAGGPVGGDTQYF. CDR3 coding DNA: TGTGCCAGCAGCCCACGGGGACTAGCGGGAGGGCCGGTAGGCGGAGATACGCAGTATTTT.

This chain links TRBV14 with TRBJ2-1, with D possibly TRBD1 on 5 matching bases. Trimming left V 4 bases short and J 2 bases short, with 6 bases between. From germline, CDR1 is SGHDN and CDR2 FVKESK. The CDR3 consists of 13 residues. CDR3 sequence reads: CASSPGTYNEQFF. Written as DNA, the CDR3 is TGTGCCAGCAGCCCAGGGACCTACAATGAGCAGTTCTTC.

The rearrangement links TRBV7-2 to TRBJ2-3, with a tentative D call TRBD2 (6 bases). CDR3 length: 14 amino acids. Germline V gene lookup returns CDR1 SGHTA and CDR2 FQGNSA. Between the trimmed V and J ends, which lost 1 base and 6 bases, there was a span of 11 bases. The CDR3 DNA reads TGTGCCAGCAGCTTAGAGACTAGGCCGGATACGCAGTATTTT. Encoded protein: CASSLETRPDTQYF.

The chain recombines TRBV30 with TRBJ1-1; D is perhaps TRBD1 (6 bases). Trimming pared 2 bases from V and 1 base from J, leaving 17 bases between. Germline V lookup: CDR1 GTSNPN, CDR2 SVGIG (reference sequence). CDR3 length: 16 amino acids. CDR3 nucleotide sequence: TGTGCCTGGAGTCGGTTGGCAGGGGATGGGAACACTGAAGCTTTCTTT. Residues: CAWSRLAGDGNTEAFF.

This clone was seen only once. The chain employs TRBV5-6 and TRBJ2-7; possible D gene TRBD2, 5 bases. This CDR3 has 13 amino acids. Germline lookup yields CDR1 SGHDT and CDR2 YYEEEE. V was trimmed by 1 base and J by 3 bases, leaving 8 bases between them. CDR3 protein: CASSLPSHYEQYF. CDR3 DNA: TGTGCCAGCAGCTTGCCTAGCCACTACGAGCAGTACTTC.

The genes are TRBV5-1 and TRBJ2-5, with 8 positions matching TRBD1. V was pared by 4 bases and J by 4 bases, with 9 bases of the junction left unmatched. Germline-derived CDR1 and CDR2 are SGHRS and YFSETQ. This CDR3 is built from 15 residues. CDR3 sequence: CASSVRQGTGETQYF. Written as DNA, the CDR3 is TGCGCCAGCAGCGTGAGACAGGGGACAGGAGAGACCCAGTACTTC. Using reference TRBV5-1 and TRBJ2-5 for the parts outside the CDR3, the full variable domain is KAGVTQTPRYLIKTRGQQVTLSCSPISGHRSVSWYQQTPGQGLQFLFEYFSETQRNKGNFPGRFSGRQFSNSRSEMNVSTLELGDSALYLCASSVRQGTGETQYFGPGTRLLVL.

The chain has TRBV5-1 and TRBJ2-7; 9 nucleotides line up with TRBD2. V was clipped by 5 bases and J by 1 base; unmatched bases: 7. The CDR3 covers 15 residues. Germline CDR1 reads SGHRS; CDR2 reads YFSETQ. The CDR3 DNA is TGCGCCAGCAGGCCCGGACTAGCGCCATCCTACGAGCAGTACTTC. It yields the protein CASRPGLAPSYEQYF.

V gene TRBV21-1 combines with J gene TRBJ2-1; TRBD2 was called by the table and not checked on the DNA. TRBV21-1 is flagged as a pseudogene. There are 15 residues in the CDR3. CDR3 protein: CASSKGGSPYNEQFF. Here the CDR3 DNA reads TGTGCCAGCAGCAAAGGAGGGTCCCCCTACAATGAGCAGTTCTTC.

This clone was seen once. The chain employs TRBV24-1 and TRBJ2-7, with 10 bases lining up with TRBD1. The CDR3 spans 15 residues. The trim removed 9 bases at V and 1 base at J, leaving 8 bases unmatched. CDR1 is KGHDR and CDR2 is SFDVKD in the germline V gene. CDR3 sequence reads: CATSNPGQGSYEQYF. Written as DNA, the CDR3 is TGTGCCACCTCGAATCCGGGACAGGGGTCCTACGAGCAGTACTTC.

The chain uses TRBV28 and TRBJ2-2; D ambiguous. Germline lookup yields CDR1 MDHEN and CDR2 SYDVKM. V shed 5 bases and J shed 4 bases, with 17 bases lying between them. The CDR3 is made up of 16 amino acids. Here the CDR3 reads CASSNSVLRTTGELFF. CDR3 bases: TGTGCCAGCAGTAATTCTGTTCTGCGAACCACCGGGGAGCTGTTTTTT.

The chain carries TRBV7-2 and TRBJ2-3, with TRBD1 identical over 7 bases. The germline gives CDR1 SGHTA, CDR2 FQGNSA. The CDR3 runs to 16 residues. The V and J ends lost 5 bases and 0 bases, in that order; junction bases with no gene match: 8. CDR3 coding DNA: TGTGCCAGCAGCCCCCAGGGGGACCCTAGCACAGATACGCAGTATTTT. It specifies CASSPQGDPSTDTQYF.

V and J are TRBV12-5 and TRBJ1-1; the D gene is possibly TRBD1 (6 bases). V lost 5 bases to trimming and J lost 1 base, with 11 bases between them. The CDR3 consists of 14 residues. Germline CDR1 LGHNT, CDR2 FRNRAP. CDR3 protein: CASGPLGGNTEAFF. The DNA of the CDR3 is TGTGCTAGTGGTCCTCTAGGGGGGAACACTGAAGCTTTCTTT.

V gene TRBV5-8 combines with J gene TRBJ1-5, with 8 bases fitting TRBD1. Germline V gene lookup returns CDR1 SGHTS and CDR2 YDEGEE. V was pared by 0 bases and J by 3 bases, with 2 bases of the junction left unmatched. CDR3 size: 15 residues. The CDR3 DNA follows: TGTGCCAGCAGCTTGGGGACAGGGCCCAATCAGCCCCAGCATTTT. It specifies CASSLGTGPNQPQHF.